The clone carrying this TCR beta chain was detected ten times or more. The antigen is unknown. The CDR3 totals 14 residues. Between the trimmed V and J ends, which lost 5 bases and 4 bases, there was a span of 13 bases. In germline, CDR1 is SGHTA, CDR2 FQGNSA. The sample comes from a study of T cell repertoires in cytomegalovirus infection. Study-level information: An indication of both CMV infection and matching HLA type came from public TCR beta signatures. Study-wide findings and caveats: There were carriers of CMV plus the relevant HLA, and cumulative public TCR beta family frequency identified them. CMV-specific TCR beta clonotypes restricted by HLA-C were the ones dominating the ex vivo response.

TCRdb fed the reads into MiXCR, producing one record per CDR3 protein. The table has a few hundred thousand distinct CDR3 sequences, about 17% seen once. The sequencing sample was made of PBMCs. The receptor comes from a human donor in good health (CMV status not recorded). Some clones in this sample may be carry-over from other donors' samples. The chain joins TRBV7-2 to TRBJ2-3; weak D call: TRBD2 (6 bases). The CDR3 loop reads CASSTGLLPDTQYF. CDR3 in DNA: TGTGCCAGCAGCACGGGACTTTTACCAGATACGCAGTATTTT.